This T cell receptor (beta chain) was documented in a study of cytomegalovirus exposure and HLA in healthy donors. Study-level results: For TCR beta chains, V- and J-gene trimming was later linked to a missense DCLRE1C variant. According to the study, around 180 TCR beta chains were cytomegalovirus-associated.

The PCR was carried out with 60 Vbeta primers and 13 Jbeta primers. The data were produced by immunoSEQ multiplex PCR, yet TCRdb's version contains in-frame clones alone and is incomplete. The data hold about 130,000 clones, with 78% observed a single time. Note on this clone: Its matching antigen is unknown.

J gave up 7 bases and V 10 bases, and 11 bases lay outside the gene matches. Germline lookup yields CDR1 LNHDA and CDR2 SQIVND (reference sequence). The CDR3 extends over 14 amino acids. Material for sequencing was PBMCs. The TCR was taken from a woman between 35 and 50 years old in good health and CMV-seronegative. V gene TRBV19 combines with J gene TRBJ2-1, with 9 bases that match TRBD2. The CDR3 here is CATRGLAITNEQFF. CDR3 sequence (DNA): TGTGCCACCCGAGGACTAGCGATTACGAATGAGCAGTTCTTC.